A single sample gave rise to the 23 T cell receptor beta chains below, sequenced in a study of T cells in Graves' hyperthyroidism and ophthalmopathy (dated by TCRdb to about 2019). The method was multiplex PCR. Sequencer: Illumina HiSeq 2000. Amplification of TCR beta CDR3 regions was carried out from RNA transcripts. The TCR CDR3 was subjected to a first round of RT-PCR using the HTBI primer set and the Qiagen OneStep RT-PCR kit. TCRdb itself trimmed the public reads at Q25 with fastp, ran MiXCR and retained productive beta chains. Rows with a matching CDR3 protein are joined into one entry that keeps the most common DNA and genes. Present in this sample are around 560,000 distinct CDR3 sequences, roughly 17% of which were seen just once. 15% to 20% of the sample rests with the top ten. The specimen was blood. These TCRs come from a woman between 18 and 29 years old with Graves' hyperthyroidism.

V gene TRBV6-2 or TRBV6-3 combines with J gene TRBJ2-3; D gene ambiguous. V was shortened by 0 bases and J by 0 bases, with 7 bases between the two germline ends. CDR1 is MNHEY and CDR2 is SVGEGT in the germline V gene. The CDR3 length is 15 residues. CDR3 in amino acids: CASSYSTLSTDTQYF. The CDR3 DNA sequence: TGTGCCAGCAGTTACTCCACCCTAAGCACAGATACGCAGTATTTT.

The rearrangement joins TRBV10-2 to TRBJ2-1, with TRBD2 matching 10 bases. This CDR3 is built from 15 residues. The germline CDR1 and CDR2 sequences are WSHSY and SAAADI. V dropped 10 bases and J dropped 8; count of bases not matched to a gene: 14. The CDR3 protein is CAIREGTSGNHEQFF. The CDR3 region has the DNA TGCGCCATCAGGGAGGGTACTAGCGGGAACCATGAGCAGTTCTTC.

The J gene is TRBJ1-6, the V gene TRBV7-2, with a possible D match to TRBD1 (6 bases). V lost 3 bases and J 7 bases, leaving 13 bases between the germline ends. This CDR3 has 15 amino acids. Germline CDR1 is SGHTA and CDR2 is FQGNSA. The CDR3 loop reads CASSFKQGQNSPLHF. Written as DNA, the CDR3 is TGTGCCAGCAGCTTTAAACAGGGACAAAATTCACCCCTCCACTTT.

CDR3 in DNA: TGTGCCAGCAGGTCCCCTCCAGGGCTCGGGAAGACCCAGTACTTC. Protein sequence: CASRSPPGLGKTQYF. The V and J genes are TRBV25-1 and TRBJ2-5; D could derive from TRBD1 or TRBD2 (5 bases each). This CDR3 comprises 15 residues. Germline CDR1 reads MGHDK; CDR2 reads SYGVNS. Between the trimmed V and J ends, which lost 6 bases and 6 bases, there was a span of 20 bases.

In its sample, this clonotype was seen many times. V and J are TRBV11-2 and TRBJ1-1, with D perhaps matching TRBD1 (5 bases). In germline, CDR1 is SGHAT, CDR2 FQNNGV. CDR3 length: 16 amino acids. With 2 bases removed from V and 3 bases from J, the gap between germline ends came to 16 bases. CDR3 in amino acids: CASSLPKPRGDTEAFF. CDR3 nucleotides: TGTGCCAGCAGCTTACCTAAGCCCCGAGGGGACACTGAAGCTTTCTTT.

This clonotype was counted only a few times. The rearrangement joins TRBV6-1 to TRBJ2-2; TRBD1 matches 9 bases. The J segment lost 4 bases and the V segment lost 11 bases, leaving 11 bases of the junction unmatched. CDR1 MNHNS and CDR2 SASEGT come from the germline V gene. The CDR3 sequence is 15 residues long. The CDR3 region has the DNA TGTGCCGGGAAAGGGGGACAGGGAACCACCGGGGAGCTGTTTTTT. The encoded protein is CAGKGGQGTTGELFF.

This clonotype appeared once. This rearrangement joins TRBV4-1 to TRBJ2-2; D gene ambiguous. The ends were cut back, 3 bases at V and 4 bases at J, with 6 bases in the middle. This CDR3 is built from 13 residues. Looked up from germline, CDR1 is MGHRA and CDR2 is YSYEKL. The CDR3 is CASSQVPTGELFF. CDR3 nucleotide sequence: TGCGCCAGCAGCCAGGTTCCCACCGGGGAGCTGTTTTTT.

This clonotype showed up many times. The CDR3 DNA reads as TGTGCCAGCAGCCTCCGCCACCGGGACAGGGATAATGGCTACACCTTC. Amino acids: CASSLRHRDRDNGYTF. The chain links TRBV3-1 to TRBJ1-2; 9 bases line up with TRBD1. This CDR3 spans 16 amino acids. Germline CDR1 reads LGHDT; CDR2 reads YNNKEL (reference sequence). Losses at the gene ends were 4 bases for V and 6 bases for J; bases not matched to a gene: 12.

CDR3 DNA sequence: TGTGCCAGTAGCAAGACGGAAACCTACGAGCAGTACTTC. Protein product: CASSKTETYEQYF. This chain connects TRBV19 to TRBJ2-7, with D unresolved. This CDR3 has 13 residues. The germline V and J ends were trimmed by 6 bases and 2 bases, with 11 bases remaining between them. CDR1 is LNHDA, CDR2 SQIVND, per germline (reference sequence).

The V and J genes are TRBV9 and TRBJ2-1; 8 bases agree with TRBD2. CDR1 SGDLS and CDR2 YYNGEE come from the germline V gene. The junction had 5 bases not matched to a gene; V was cut back by 0 bases and J by 6 bases. This CDR3 is built from 15 residues. Here the CDR3 reads CASSVEAGAGNEQFF. The CDR3 nucleotides read TGTGCCAGCAGCGTAGAAGCGGGGGCGGGCAATGAGCAGTTCTTC.

There are many counts of this clonotype. The chain has TRBV3-1 and TRBJ1-1; TRBD1 is a possible D gene (6 bases). The CDR3 runs to 18 residues. V lost 0 bases and J lost 0, with 17 bases in between. Germline V gene lookup returns CDR1 LGHDT and CDR2 YNNKEL (reference sequence). CDR3 residues: CASSQDALGGWMNTEAFF. The CDR3 DNA is TGTGCCAGCAGCCAAGACGCTCTGGGGGGCTGGATGAACACTGAAGCTTTCTTT.

This clonotype was observed at least ten times. The chain uses TRBV28 and TRBJ1-1; a possible D gene is TRBD1 (5 bases). Germline CDR1 and CDR2: MDHEN and SYDVKM. V was shortened by 2 bases and J by 1 base, with 11 bases between the two germline ends. This CDR3 is built from 15 residues. For the CDR3, the DNA is TGTGCCAGCAGTTTAAGGCCAGGGCGGAACACTGAAGCTTTCTTT. Protein product: CASSLRPGRNTEAFF.

The chain employs TRBV29-1 and TRBJ1-2, with 10 bases lining up with TRBD1. The V and J ends lost 4 bases and 2 bases, in that order; junction bases with no gene match: 1. The CDR3 totals 13 residues. CDR1 is SQVTM and CDR2 is ANQGSEA in the germline V gene. CDR3 DNA sequence: TGCAGCGTTGGGACAGGGGGGAACTATGGCTACACCTTC. It is translated as CSVGTGGNYGYTF.

This clonotype was seen at least ten times. The V gene is TRBV4-1, the J gene TRBJ1-4; D is undetermined. V lost 1 base and J 8 bases, leaving 8 bases between the germline ends. Germline V lookup: CDR1 MGHRA, CDR2 YSYEKL. The CDR3 totals 13 residues. The CDR3 sequence is CASSQVVGEKLFF. The DNA of the CDR3 is TGCGCCAGCAGCCAAGTAGTTGGGGAAAAACTGTTTTTT.

This clonotype was recorded many times. This sequence joins TRBV28 and TRBJ2-3; TRBD2 matches at 9 bases. CDR3 length: 18 residues. Losses at the gene ends were 6 bases for V and 3 bases for J; bases not matched to a gene: 16. CDR1 and CDR2 (germline): MDHEN, SYDVKM. As DNA, the CDR3 is TGTGCCAGCAGCCCACTTGGCGGGAGAACTAGCGGGACAGATACGCAGTATTTT. The encoded protein is CASSPLGGRTSGTDTQYF.

Turning to this clonotype: Given a much more abundant clone one base away, this may be a read error. V usage is TRBV10-3 and J usage is TRBJ2-1; possibly TRBD2 for D (6 bases). Per the germline V gene, CDR1 is ENHRY and CDR2 is SYGVKD. This CDR3 contains 14 residues. Trimming removed 0 bases from V and 11 bases from J, with 14 bases in between. The CDR3 DNA reads as TGTGCCATCAGTGAGTCCGGGACTGAAAATAAGCAGTTCTTC. Its translation: CAISESGTENKQFF.

This clonotype was seen only a few times. The chain employs TRBV27 and TRBJ2-7; D might be TRBD1 (6 bases). CDR1 is MNHEY, CDR2 SMNVEV, per germline (reference sequence). The CDR3 has 14 residues. Deletions cut 5 bases from V and 4 bases from J, with 15 bases between. CDR3: CASSLDRLDYEQYF. Here the CDR3 DNA reads TGTGCCAGCAGTCTTGACAGGTTAGATTACGAGCAGTACTTC.

This clonotype was detected many times. The CDR3 DNA reads as TGTGCCATCAGTGAACTGCAGAACTATGGCTACACCTTC. It yields the protein CAISELQNYGYTF. V gene TRBV10-3 combines with J gene TRBJ1-2; no firm D call. Trimming pared 3 bases from V and 2 bases from J, leaving 7 bases between. Germline loops: CDR1 ENHRY, CDR2 SYGVKD. The CDR3 is 13 amino acids.

This clonotype was seen once. The chain recombines TRBV7-9 with TRBJ2-7, with D perhaps TRBD1 or TRBD2 (5 bases each). V lost 2 bases and J lost 6, with 11 bases in between. The CDR3 extends over 13 amino acids. CDR1 is SEHNR and CDR2 is FQNEAQ in the germline V gene (reference sequence). CDR3 nucleotides: TGTGCCAGCAGCTTACTAGAGGGGCGCGAGCAGTACTTC. Encoded protein: CASSLLEGREQYF.

This chain links TRBV12-3 or TRBV12-4 with TRBJ2-6; D might be TRBD2 (5 bases). V lost 3 bases and J lost 0, with 12 bases in between. The CDR3 has 17 amino acids. CDR3 sequence (DNA): TGTGCCAGCAGTTTGACCAGCGGTGGCTCTGGGGCCAACGTCCTGACTTTC. Amino acids: CASSLTSGGSGANVLTF.

This clonotype was observed at least ten times. The V gene is TRBV7-9, the J gene TRBJ1-2; D is undetermined. This CDR3 contains 13 residues. V was pared by 6 bases and J by 4 bases, with 12 bases between. Germline V lookup: CDR1 SEHNR, CDR2 FQNEAQ (reference sequence). CDR3 DNA: TGTGCCAGCAGTTCCGGGAACCTCTATGGCTACACCTTC. It is translated as CASSSGNLYGYTF.

This clonotype was observed at least ten times. This sequence joins TRBV29-1 and TRBJ2-7; TRBD1 is a possible D gene (5 bases). The germline CDR1 and CDR2 sequences are SQVTM and ANQGSEA. The CDR3 length is 13 residues. Between the trimmed V and J ends, which lost 3 bases and 3 bases, there was a span of 12 bases. The CDR3 protein is CSVENDSYYEQYF. The DNA for the CDR3 is TGCAGCGTTGAGAATGACAGTTACTACGAGCAGTACTTC.

This clonotype was seen only a few times. This rearrangement joins TRBV27 to TRBJ1-1; D ambiguous. The CDR3 sequence is 13 residues long. Trimming removed 6 bases from V and 3 bases from J, with 11 bases in between. Germline V lookup: CDR1 MNHEY, CDR2 SMNVEV (reference sequence). CDR3 sequence: CASSRKVDTEAFF. CDR3 nucleotides: TGTGCCAGCAGCCGAAAGGTTGACACTGAAGCTTTCTTT.